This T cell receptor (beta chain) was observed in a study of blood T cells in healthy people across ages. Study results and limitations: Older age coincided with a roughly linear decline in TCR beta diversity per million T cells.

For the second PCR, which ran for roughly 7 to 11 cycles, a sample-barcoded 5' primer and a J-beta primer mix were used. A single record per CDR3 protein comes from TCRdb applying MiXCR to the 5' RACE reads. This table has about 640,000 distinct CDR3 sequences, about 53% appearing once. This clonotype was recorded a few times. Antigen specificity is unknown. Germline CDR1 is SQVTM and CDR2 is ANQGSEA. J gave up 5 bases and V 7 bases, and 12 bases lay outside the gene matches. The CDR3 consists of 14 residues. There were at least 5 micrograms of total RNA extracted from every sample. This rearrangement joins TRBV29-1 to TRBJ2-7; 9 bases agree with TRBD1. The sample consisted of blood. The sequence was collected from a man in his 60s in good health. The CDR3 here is CSARPGTGRNEQYF. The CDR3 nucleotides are TGCAGCGCGAGACCCGGGACAGGGAGGAACGAGCAGTACTTC.